Shown below are 29 T cell receptor beta chains from a single sample sequenced in a study of cytomegalovirus exposure and HLA in healthy donors. The PCR made use of 60 Vbeta and 13 Jbeta primers. Repertoires were generated with immunoSEQ multiplex PCR, while TCRdb's copy carries only in-frame clones and drops some. The sample has over 200,000 clones, around 80% seen once. The sequenced sample was PBMCs. Source of these receptors: a male donor in good health and CMV-seronegative.

The chain combines TRBV19 with TRBJ1-5, with 9 bases matching TRBD1. The CDR3 sequence is 15 residues long. Per germline, CDR1 LNHDA and CDR2 SQIVND (reference sequence). V gave up 7 bases and J gave up 7 bases; unmatched junction bases: 11. The CDR3 DNA is TGTGCCAGTAAATTGGTCGGGACAGGGAGCCAGCCCCAGCATTTT. This sequence encodes CASKLVGTGSQPQHF.

The V gene is TRBV29-1, the J gene TRBJ2-3; TRBD1 matches at 7 bases. Germline V lookup: CDR1 SQVTM, CDR2 ANQGSEA. The length of the CDR3 is 12 residues. V lost 6 bases, J lost 4 bases, and 4 bases stayed unmatched. The CDR3 DNA follows: TGCAGCGTCGAACAGGGGTCAGATACGCAGTATTTT. This sequence encodes CSVEQGSDTQYF.

Notes on this clone: Other nucleotide sequences in the sample specify the same CDR3. The chain carries TRBV7-9 and TRBJ2-7, with 11 bases that match TRBD2. V gave up 7 bases and J gave up 4 bases; unmatched junction bases: 9. This CDR3 is built from 15 residues. CDR1 SEHNR and CDR2 FQNEAQ come from the germline V gene (reference sequence). DNA of the CDR3: TGTGCCAGCACCCTAACTAGCGGGAGTCTGTACGAGCAGTACTTC. It translates to CASTLTSGSLYEQYF.

The V and J genes are TRBV15 and TRBJ2-5; D is undetermined. Trimming took 3 bases from V and 9 from J, leaving 23 bases between them. Germline assignment: CDR1 LNHNV and CDR2 YYDKDF (reference sequence). This CDR3 comprises 16 residues. The CDR3 bases are TGTGCCACCAGCAGCCCAAATCTTCTATCCCCCCGAGCCCAGTACTTC. The encoded protein is CATSSPNLLSPRAQYF.

V gene TRBV19 combines with J gene TRBJ2-7, with D hard to call. Trimming stripped 5 bases from V and 3 bases from J, with 11 bases between. The CDR3 is 13 amino acids. Germline CDR1 reads LNHDA; CDR2 reads SQIVND (reference sequence). The CDR3 DNA sequence: TGTGCCAGTAGTCCCGGGTTGATCTACGAGCAGTACTTC. Protein: CASSPGLIYEQYF. Combining the CDR3 with reference TRBV19 and TRBJ2-7 gives the whole variable domain DGGITQSPKYLFRKEGQNVTLSCEQNLNHDAMYWYRQDPGQGLRLIYYSQIVNDFQKGDIAEGYSVSREKKESFPLTVTSAQKNPTAFYLCASSPGLIYEQYFGPGTRLTVT.

The chain couples TRBV30 to TRBJ1-2, with unresolved D. The V gene lost 3 bases and the J gene lost 0 bases, with 11 bases spanning the gap. The CDR3 length is 14 residues. Germline V lookup: CDR1 GTSNPN, CDR2 SVGIG (reference sequence). The CDR3 spells CAWSLHSSNYGYTF. The DNA for the CDR3 is TGTGCCTGGAGCTTGCACAGTTCTAACTATGGCTACACCTTC.

The gene calls are TRBV2 and TRBJ2-1; 9 bases line up with TRBD2. The CDR3 loop spans 15 amino acids. Germline assignment: CDR1 SNHLY and CDR2 FYNNEI. After removal of 4 bases from V and 3 bases from J, the junction contained 4 bases not matched to a gene. The CDR3 here is CASSGVAGDYNEQFF. In DNA form, the CDR3 reads TGTGCCAGCAGTGGAGTAGCGGGAGACTACAATGAGCAGTTCTTC.

This chain connects TRBV5-6 to TRBJ2-7, with D perhaps TRBD2 (6 bases). This CDR3 region has 13 residues. The ends were cut back, 2 bases at V and 4 bases at J, with 10 bases in the middle. CDR1 and CDR2 from the germline V gene are SGHDT and YYEEEE. The CDR3 sequence is CASSLRGGYEQYF. As DNA, the CDR3 is TGTGCCAGCAGCTTACGGGGAGGTTACGAGCAGTACTTC. Full variable domain (remainder filled in from reference TRBV5-6 and TRBJ2-7): DAGVTQSPTHLIKTRGQQVTLRCSPKSGHDTVSWYQQALGQGPQFIFQYYEEEERQRGNFPDRFSGHQFPNYSSELNVNALLLGDSALYLCASSLRGGYEQYFGPGTRLTVT.

The V call is TRBV27, the J call TRBJ2-5; 12 bases are shared with TRBD1. From germline, CDR1 is MNHEY and CDR2 SMNVEV (reference sequence). Trimming removed 5 bases from V and 6 bases from J; junction bases left unmatched: 7. The CDR3 totals 15 residues. CDR3 sequence: CASSEGQGANQTQYF. CDR3 nucleotides: TGTGCCAGCAGTGAGGGACAGGGGGCAAATCAGACCCAGTACTTC.

The J gene is TRBJ2-1, the V gene TRBV29-1; 8 bases map to TRBD1. The CDR3 spans 13 residues. V dropped 5 bases and J dropped 5; count of bases not matched to a gene: 5. In germline, CDR1 is SQVTM, CDR2 ANQGSEA. The chain's CDR3 is CSVLTGQDNEQFF. The CDR3 nucleotides are TGCAGCGTTCTCACGGGACAGGACAATGAGCAGTTCTTC.

V usage is TRBV25-1 and J usage is TRBJ2-2, with D maybe TRBD2 (6 bases). Germline values: CDR1 MGHDK, CDR2 SYGVNS. CDR3 length: 14 residues. Trimming took off 11 bases at V and 4 bases at J, with 17 bases between the two ends. CDR3 bases: TGTGCCCACGGAGGTCGGGGGTTCACCGGGGAGCTGTTTTTT. The encoded protein is CAHGGRGFTGELFF.

The rearrangement joins TRBV4-1 to TRBJ2-7; TRBD2 agrees at 9 bases. With V trimmed by 0 bases and J by 4 bases, 4 bases remained unmatched. The CDR3 covers 15 residues. Looked up from germline, CDR1 is MGHRA and CDR2 is YSYEKL. The CDR3 DNA is TGCGCCAGCAGCCAAGATTCCAGCGGGAGGTACGAGCAGTACTTC. This encodes CASSQDSSGRYEQYF.

The CDR3 sequence is CASSSRTGGYTF. The CDR3 bases are TGTGCCAGCAGCTCAAGAACGGGAGGCTACACCTTC. V usage is TRBV7-8 and J usage is TRBJ1-2; D call uncertain. CDR3 length equals 12 residues. Germline CDR1 and CDR2: SGHVS and FQNEAQ. Trimming cost V 4 bases and J 8 bases, with 11 bases left between them.

This chain uses TRBV27 with TRBJ1-2; D unclear. The CDR3 extends over 13 amino acids. CDR1 is MNHEY and CDR2 is SMNVEV in the germline V gene (reference sequence). V lost 6 bases to trimming and J lost 4 bases, with 12 bases between them. The CDR3 reads CASSLGVLYGYTF. The CDR3 bases are TGTGCCAGCAGCCTAGGAGTTCTCTATGGCTACACCTTC.

The genes are TRBV19 and TRBJ2-6, with TRBD1 matching over 7 bases. This CDR3 contains 16 residues. J gave up 1 base and V 5 bases, and 5 bases lay outside the gene matches. Germline CDR1 is LNHDA and CDR2 is SQIVND (reference sequence). The CDR3 DNA reads as TGTGCCAGTAGTCCAGGGGGTGTATCTGGGGCCAACGTCCTGACTTTC. It encodes CASSPGGVSGANVLTF.

CDR3 protein: CASRTPGQGETQYF. Here the CDR3 DNA reads TGTGCCAGCAGAACACCGGGACAGGGAGAGACCCAGTACTTC. The chain joins TRBV28 to TRBJ2-5; TRBD1 matches at 9 bases. The junction had 6 bases not matched to a gene; V was cut back by 6 bases and J by 4 bases. This CDR3 has 14 residues. Germline values: CDR1 MDHEN, CDR2 SYDVKM.

The chain carries TRBV5-1 and TRBJ2-3; 7 bases line up with TRBD2. V gave up 4 bases and J gave up 3 bases; unmatched junction bases: 5. Germline V gives CDR1 SGHRS, CDR2 YFSETQ. The CDR3 totals 14 residues. CDR3 in DNA: TGCGCCAGCAGCCCTGGACTAGGGACAGATACGCAGTATTTT. As protein: CASSPGLGTDTQYF.

V gene TRBV18 combines with J gene TRBJ1-3, with 11 positions matching TRBD1. The CDR3 is 16 amino acids. The germline V gene encodes CDR1 KGHSH and CDR2 LQKENI. V was clipped by 0 bases and J by 2 bases; unmatched bases: 0. CDR3 nucleotide sequence: TGTGCCAGCTCACCACCGGGACAGGGGGCTGGAAACACCATATATTTT. Its protein is CASSPPGQGAGNTIYF. The whole variable domain, remainder taken from reference TRBV18 and TRBJ1-3, is NAGVMQNPRHLVRRRGQEARLRCSPMKGHSHVYWYRQLPEEGLKFMVYLQKENIIDESGMPKERFSAEFPKEGPSILRIQQVVRGDSAAYFCASSPPGQGAGNTIYFGEGSWLTVV.

The chain joins TRBV27 to TRBJ2-1, with 9 nucleotides matching TRBD2. CDR3 length: 14 residues. CDR1 is MNHEY, CDR2 SMNVEV, per germline (reference sequence). V was clipped by 3 bases and J by 6 bases; unmatched bases: 3. CDR3 amino acids: CASSFGAGGNEQFF. The DNA for the CDR3 is TGTGCCAGCAGTTTCGGAGCGGGAGGCAATGAGCAGTTCTTC.

A single count supports this clone. This rearrangement joins TRBV7-3 to TRBJ2-3; 9 bases are a match to TRBD2. The J segment lost 5 bases and the V segment lost 5 bases, leaving 5 bases of the junction unmatched. CDR1 and CDR2 from the germline V gene are SGHTA and FQGTGA. The CDR3 is 14 amino acids. The CDR3 loop reads CASSPKTSGDTQYF. As DNA, the CDR3 is TGTGCCAGCAGCCCTAAGACTAGCGGAGATACGCAGTATTTT.

The chain joins TRBV7-9 to TRBJ2-2; TRBD1 might be the D (6 bases). V was trimmed by 8 bases and J by 1 base, leaving 14 bases between them. The CDR3 totals 15 residues. Looked up from germline, CDR1 is SEHNR and CDR2 is FQNEAQ (reference sequence). The CDR3 sequence is CASYRDNLNTGELFF. CDR3 coding DNA: TGTGCCAGCTACCGGGACAACCTGAACACCGGGGAGCTGTTTTTT.

V is TRBV4-1 and J is TRBJ2-5, with 11 bases matching TRBD2. V lost 2 bases and J lost 5; bases outside the gene matches: 4. CDR3 length: 15 residues. CDR1 is MGHRA and CDR2 is YSYEKL in the germline V gene. The CDR3 DNA sequence: TGCGCCAGCAGCCAAATAGCGGGAGGGGATGAGACCCAGTACTTC. As protein: CASSQIAGGDETQYF.

The gene calls are TRBV7-9 and TRBJ2-7; TRBD1 agrees at 8 bases. The CDR3 has 14 amino acids. J was trimmed by 5 bases and V by 2 bases; bases with no gene match: 5. From germline, CDR1 is SEHNR and CDR2 FQNEAQ (reference sequence). Here the CDR3 reads CASSLLAGGNEQYF. The CDR3 region has the DNA TGTGCCAGCAGCTTATTGGCAGGGGGCAACGAGCAGTACTTC.

The rearrangement joins TRBV2 to TRBJ2-2, with 8 bases fitting TRBD2. This CDR3 contains 15 residues. V shed 6 bases and J 2 bases; nucleotides not matched to a gene: 5. Looked up from germline, CDR1 is SNHLY and CDR2 is FYNNEI. CDR3 DNA: TGTGCCAGCAGGAGCGGGGGAATTAACACCGGGGAGCTGTTTTTT. Its protein product is CASRSGGINTGELFF.

The chain uses TRBV27 and TRBJ2-1; TRBD2 agrees at 13 bases. V trimming: 6 bases; J trimming: 5 bases; junction bases outside the gene matches: 7. The germline V gene encodes CDR1 MNHEY and CDR2 SMNVEV (reference sequence). This CDR3 spans 16 amino acids. In DNA, the CDR3 is TGTGCCAGCAGCCCTCTAGGGACTAGCGGGGACAATGAGCAGTTCTTC. Amino acid sequence: CASSPLGTSGDNEQFF.

The CDR3, as DNA: TGTGCCAGCCAACCGAGATCACAGGGCGCTGAAGCTTTCTTT. Protein: CASQPRSQGAEAFF. This chain links TRBV27 with TRBJ1-1; a weak D match, TRBD1 (6 bases). The CDR3 has 14 amino acids. Germline assignment: CDR1 MNHEY and CDR2 SMNVEV (reference sequence). The V end lost 8 bases, the J end lost 6 bases, and 19 bases lay between the germline ends.

The chain has TRBV16 and TRBJ2-7; D might be TRBD1 (6 bases). The CDR3 extends over 13 amino acids. Germline-derived CDR1 and CDR2 are KGHSY and FQNENV. The V gene lost 6 bases and the J gene lost 6 bases, with 15 bases spanning the gap. CDR3: CASSQNRAGEQYF. CDR3 coding DNA: TGTGCCAGCAGTCAAAACAGGGCAGGCGAGCAGTACTTC.

As DNA, the CDR3 is TGCGCCAGCAGCTTTACCGGGACAGAGCACATTCAGTACTTC. Translated, it gives CASSFTGTEHIQYF. This chain connects TRBV5-1 to TRBJ2-4, with TRBD1 matching 7 bases. Trimming cost V 2 bases and J 8 bases; bases outside gene matches: 7. The CDR3 length is 14 residues. Germline loops: CDR1 SGHRS, CDR2 YFSETQ.

In DNA form, the CDR3 reads TGTGCCAGCAGCTTGGGAGCGGGCCTCCCCTACGAGCAGTACTTC. Translating gives CASSLGAGLPYEQYF. The chain has TRBV5-4 and TRBJ2-7; a possible D gene is TRBD2 (6 bases). In germline, CDR1 is SGHNT, CDR2 YYREEE (reference sequence). The CDR3 loop spans 15 amino acids. With 0 bases removed from V and 2 bases from J, the gap between germline ends came to 12 bases.